Below are 24 T cell receptor beta chains sequenced from a single sample in a study of T cells after yellow fever vaccination. TCRdb used MiXCR to reprocess the 5' RACE reads, holding one entry per CDR3 protein. The sample holds 300,000 to 400,000 distinct CDR3 sequences, about 9.5% seen once. Sequencing was performed on PBMCs, taken on the day of the first yellow fever vaccination. The receptors come from a man aged 18-30 years who received the YFV17D yellow fever vaccine.

There are a few counts of this clonotype. The chain joins TRBV5-1 to TRBJ1-4; tentatively, D is TRBD1 (5 bases). The CDR3 extends over 13 amino acids. Trimming removed 6 bases from V and 7 bases from J, with 13 bases in between. The V gene's germline CDR1 is SGHRS and CDR2 YFSETQ. The CDR3 bases are TGCGCCAGCAAAATCCAGGGAGGTGAAAAACTGTTTTTT. This codes for CASKIQGGEKLFF. The full variable domain, in which reference TRBV5-1 and TRBJ1-4 provide the parts outside the CDR3, is KAGVTQTPRYLIKTRGQQVTLSCSPISGHRSVSWYQQTPGQGLQFLFEYFSETQRNKGNFPGRFSGRQFSNSRSEMNVSTLELGDSALYLCASKIQGGEKLFFGSGTQLSVL.

The rearrangement links TRBV18 to TRBJ1-2; D ambiguous. V was shortened by 1 base and J by 8 bases, with 8 bases between the two germline ends. This CDR3 region has 12 residues. Germline V CDR1 and CDR2: KGHSH, LQKENI. CDR3 amino acids: CASSPQRGGYTF. CDR3 coding DNA: TGTGCCAGCTCACCACAACGAGGAGGCTACACCTTC. The full variable domain, in which reference TRBV18 and TRBJ1-2 provide the parts outside the CDR3, is NAGVMQNPRHLVRRRGQEARLRCSPMKGHSHVYWYRQLPEEGLKFMVYLQKENIIDESGMPKERFSAEFPKEGPSILRIQQVVRGDSAAYFCASSPQRGGYTFGSGTRLTVV.

The rearrangement links TRBV2 to TRBJ2-7, with 7 bases lining up with TRBD2. CDR1 is SNHLY, CDR2 FYNNEI, per germline. J lost 3 bases, V lost 9 bases, and 14 bases had no gene match. The CDR3 is 15 residues long. CDR3 loop: CASLNSRDYHYEQYF. The DNA for the CDR3 is TGTGCCAGTCTAAACAGCCGGGACTACCACTACGAGCAGTACTTC.

This chain uses TRBV20-1 with TRBJ2-7; unclear D gene. The V gene's germline CDR1 is DFQATT and CDR2 SNEGSKA (reference sequence). This CDR3 contains 14 residues. V was pared by 3 bases and J by 1 base, with 13 bases between. The CDR3 DNA reads as TGCAGTGCTAGCCGTAGCTTATGGTCCTACGAGCAGTACTTC. Translation gives CSASRSLWSYEQYF.

This clonotype has just a few counts. V is TRBV30 and J is TRBJ1-2; 8 bases line up with TRBD1. Germline V gene data show CDR1 as GTSNPN and CDR2 as SVGIG (reference sequence). CDR3 size: 12 residues. V was pared by 4 bases and J by 6 bases, with 4 bases of the junction left unmatched. CDR3 bases: TGTGCCTGGACTGGACAGGGCAATGGCTACACCTTC. Translating gives CAWTGQGNGYTF.

This sequence joins TRBV27 and TRBJ1-1; the match to TRBD1 covers 8 bases. This CDR3 contains 15 residues. V lost 5 bases, J lost 4 bases, and 9 bases stayed unmatched. Germline V gene sequence: CDR1 MNHEY, CDR2 SMNVEV (reference sequence). CDR3 in amino acids: CASSNRDRPVTEAFF. Written as DNA, the CDR3 is TGTGCCAGCAGTAACCGGGACAGGCCAGTCACTGAAGCTTTCTTT.

The genes are TRBV4-2 and TRBJ1-5, with 8 bases that match TRBD1. Per the germline V gene, CDR1 is LGHNA and CDR2 is YNFKEQ. J lost 4 bases, V lost 4 bases, and 6 bases had no gene match. The CDR3 contains 15 residues. This chain's CDR3 is CASSRDRDRNQPQHF. DNA for the CDR3: TGTGCCAGCAGCCGAGACCGGGACAGGAATCAGCCCCAGCATTTT.

This rearrangement joins TRBV21-1 to TRBJ2-5; TRBD1, the table's D call, lacks a check against the DNA. TRBV21-1 represents a pseudogene. This CDR3 region has 15 residues. This CDR3 reads CASSKPRQLEETQYF. The CDR3, as DNA: TGTGCCAGCAGCAAACCCCGACAGCTTGAGGAGACCCAGTACTTC.

The chain uses TRBV20-1 and TRBJ1-2; the D gene is possibly TRBD1 (5 bases). The CDR3 covers 12 residues. V was clipped by 6 bases and J by 8 bases, with 16 bases between them. CDR1 is DFQATT, CDR2 SNEGSKA, per germline (reference sequence). CDR3 in DNA: TGCAGTGCCCAATTCCCACAGGAAGGCTACACCTTC. This translates into CSAQFPQEGYTF.

This clonotype came up a few times. This chain uses TRBV27 with TRBJ1-6; D unresolved. V was cut by 7 bases and J by 0 bases, with 10 bases left in between. The CDR3 has 15 amino acids. Germline CDR1 MNHEY, CDR2 SMNVEV (reference sequence). CDR3 in amino acids: CASKLGSSYNSPLHF. The CDR3 coding sequence is TGTGCCAGCAAACTTGGGAGCTCCTATAATTCACCCCTCCACTTT.

V and J are TRBV11-2 and TRBJ2-7; the D is unclear. The CDR3 length is 10 residues. CDR1 is SGHAT and CDR2 is FQNNGV in the germline V gene. V was trimmed by 2 bases and J by 5 bases, leaving 1 base between them. The CDR3 bases are TGTGCCAGCAGCTTAAACGAGCAGTACTTC. Its translation is CASSLNEQYF.

The V gene is TRBV7-9, the J gene TRBJ1-1, with D perhaps matching TRBD1 (6 bases). Trimming took 5 bases from V and 4 from J, leaving 11 bases between them. Per germline, CDR1 SEHNR and CDR2 FQNEAQ (reference sequence). The CDR3 is made up of 13 amino acids. DNA of the CDR3: TGTGCCAGCAGCCAAACAGGGCTCACTGAAGCTTTCTTT. Protein sequence: CASSQTGLTEAFF.

The CDR3 protein is CASSYSGSNTEAFF. DNA for the CDR3: TGTGCCAGCAGTTACTCAGGGTCGAACACTGAAGCTTTCTTT. V usage is TRBV6-2 or TRBV6-3 and J usage is TRBJ1-1, with unresolved D. V dropped 0 bases and J dropped 1 base, with 6 bases sitting between them. The CDR3 is 14 residues long. The germline V gene encodes CDR1 MNHEY and CDR2 SVGEGT.

The chain combines TRBV13 with TRBJ2-5; no clear D. The V end was cut by 0 bases, the J end by 5 bases, with 13 bases between. The CDR3 sequence is 15 residues long. Germline CDR1 PRHDT, CDR2 FYEKMQ (reference sequence). This CDR3 is CASSLGMDLEETQYF. The CDR3 DNA reads as TGTGCCAGCAGCTTAGGAATGGATCTTGAGGAGACCCAGTACTTC. The full variable domain, completed using reference TRBV13 and TRBJ2-5, is AAGVIQSPRHLIKEKRETATLKCYPIPRHDTVYWYQQGPGQDPQFLISFYEKMQSDKGSIPDRFSAQQFSDYHSELNMSSLELGDSALYFCASSLGMDLEETQYFGPGTRLLVL.

For this clonotype: Being one base from a much bigger clone, this may be a read error. V is TRBV12-3 or TRBV12-4 and J is TRBJ2-7; possible D gene TRBD2, 6 bases. V gave up 6 bases and J gave up 3 bases, with 18 bases separating them. The CDR3 is made up of 15 amino acids. For the CDR3, the DNA is TGTGCCAGCAGCCCTTGGGGGGTAGGAATCTACGAGCAGTACTTC. Protein: CASSPWGVGIYEQYF.

The rearrangement links TRBV6-2 or TRBV6-3 to TRBJ2-3; possible D gene TRBD1, 6 bases. In germline, CDR1 is MNHEY, CDR2 SVGEGT. Deletions cut 1 base from V and 1 base from J, with 18 bases between. CDR3 length: 18 amino acids. This CDR3 is CASSYLSGDMWGTDTQYF. The CDR3 DNA reads TGTGCCAGCAGTTACTTGTCAGGGGATATGTGGGGCACAGATACGCAGTATTTT.

This clonotype was counted ten times or more. This chain connects TRBV19 to TRBJ1-4; D ambiguous. Trimming removed 3 bases from V and 5 bases from J, with 13 bases in between. CDR1 LNHDA and CDR2 SQIVND come from the germline V gene (reference sequence). CDR3 length equals 15 residues. The CDR3 bases are TGTGCCAGTAGTATCGGACCCTCGGGGAATGAAAAACTGTTTTTT. Translating gives CASSIGPSGNEKLFF.

The chain is built from TRBV6-5 and TRBJ1-5, with 7 bases lining up with TRBD1. Germline V lookup: CDR1 MNHEY, CDR2 SVGAGI. This CDR3 is built from 15 residues. V shed 0 bases and J 3 bases; nucleotides not matched to a gene: 2. The CDR3 region has the DNA TGTGCCAGCAGTTACTCCACAGGGGTCAATCAGCCCCAGCATTTT. This codes for CASSYSTGVNQPQHF.

The chain combines TRBV12-3 or TRBV12-4 with TRBJ1-4, with 7 bases lining up with TRBD1. V lost 5 bases and J lost 4; bases outside the gene matches: 10. This CDR3 contains 16 residues. CDR3 amino acids: CASSKTGTDINEKLFF. The CDR3 DNA sequence: TGTGCCAGCAGTAAGACCGGGACAGATATTAATGAAAAACTGTTTTTT.

The rearrangement links TRBV6-2 or TRBV6-3 to TRBJ2-2; 7 bases line up with TRBD1. Unmatched junction bases numbered 7, after V lost 6 bases and J lost 0 bases. CDR1 is MNHEY, CDR2 SVGEGT, per germline. This CDR3 spans 16 amino acids. The CDR3 region has the DNA TGTGCCAGCAGACCCGACAGGGTTTCGAACACCGGGGAGCTGTTTTTT. This encodes CASRPDRVSNTGELFF.

This clonotype was found a few times. This chain joins TRBV5-1 and TRBJ2-3, with a weak D call TRBD2 (6 bases). The CDR3 sequence is 16 residues long. Germline-derived CDR1 and CDR2 are SGHRS and YFSETQ. V lost 0 bases and J 2 bases, leaving 13 bases between the germline ends. The DNA for the CDR3 is TGCGCCAGCAGCTTGGGTAATGCGGGATTCACAGATACGCAGTATTTT. It specifies CASSLGNAGFTDTQYF.

V gene TRBV5-1 combines with J gene TRBJ2-6; TRBD1 agrees at 7 bases. After removal of 1 base from V and 1 base from J, the junction contained 5 bases not matched to a gene. The CDR3 is 17 amino acids. CDR1 is SGHRS and CDR2 is YFSETQ in the germline V gene. The CDR3, as DNA: TGCGCCAGCAGCTTGTGGACAGGTACATCTGGGGCCAACGTCCTGACTTTC. Residues: CASSLWTGTSGANVLTF.

This clonotype has a handful of counts. CDR3 in amino acids: CSVLLPGQIYEQYF. Written as DNA, the CDR3 is TGCAGTGTCCTCCTCCCGGGACAGATCTACGAGCAGTACTTC. This rearrangement joins TRBV20-1 to TRBJ2-7; 7 bases line up with TRBD1. From germline, CDR1 is DFQATT and CDR2 SNEGSKA (reference sequence). The CDR3 contains 14 residues. With 7 bases clipped from V and 3 bases from J, the junction kept 12 bases outside the gene matches.

This clonotype was observed at least ten times. This chain connects TRBV12-3 or TRBV12-4 to TRBJ2-3; D is undetermined. The CDR3 is 15 residues long. The V gene lost 7 bases and the J gene lost 6 bases, with 20 bases spanning the gap. Here the CDR3 reads CASTTGPLLRDTQYF. The CDR3 DNA follows: TGTGCCAGCACCACCGGGCCCCTCCTTCGGGATACGCAGTATTTT.